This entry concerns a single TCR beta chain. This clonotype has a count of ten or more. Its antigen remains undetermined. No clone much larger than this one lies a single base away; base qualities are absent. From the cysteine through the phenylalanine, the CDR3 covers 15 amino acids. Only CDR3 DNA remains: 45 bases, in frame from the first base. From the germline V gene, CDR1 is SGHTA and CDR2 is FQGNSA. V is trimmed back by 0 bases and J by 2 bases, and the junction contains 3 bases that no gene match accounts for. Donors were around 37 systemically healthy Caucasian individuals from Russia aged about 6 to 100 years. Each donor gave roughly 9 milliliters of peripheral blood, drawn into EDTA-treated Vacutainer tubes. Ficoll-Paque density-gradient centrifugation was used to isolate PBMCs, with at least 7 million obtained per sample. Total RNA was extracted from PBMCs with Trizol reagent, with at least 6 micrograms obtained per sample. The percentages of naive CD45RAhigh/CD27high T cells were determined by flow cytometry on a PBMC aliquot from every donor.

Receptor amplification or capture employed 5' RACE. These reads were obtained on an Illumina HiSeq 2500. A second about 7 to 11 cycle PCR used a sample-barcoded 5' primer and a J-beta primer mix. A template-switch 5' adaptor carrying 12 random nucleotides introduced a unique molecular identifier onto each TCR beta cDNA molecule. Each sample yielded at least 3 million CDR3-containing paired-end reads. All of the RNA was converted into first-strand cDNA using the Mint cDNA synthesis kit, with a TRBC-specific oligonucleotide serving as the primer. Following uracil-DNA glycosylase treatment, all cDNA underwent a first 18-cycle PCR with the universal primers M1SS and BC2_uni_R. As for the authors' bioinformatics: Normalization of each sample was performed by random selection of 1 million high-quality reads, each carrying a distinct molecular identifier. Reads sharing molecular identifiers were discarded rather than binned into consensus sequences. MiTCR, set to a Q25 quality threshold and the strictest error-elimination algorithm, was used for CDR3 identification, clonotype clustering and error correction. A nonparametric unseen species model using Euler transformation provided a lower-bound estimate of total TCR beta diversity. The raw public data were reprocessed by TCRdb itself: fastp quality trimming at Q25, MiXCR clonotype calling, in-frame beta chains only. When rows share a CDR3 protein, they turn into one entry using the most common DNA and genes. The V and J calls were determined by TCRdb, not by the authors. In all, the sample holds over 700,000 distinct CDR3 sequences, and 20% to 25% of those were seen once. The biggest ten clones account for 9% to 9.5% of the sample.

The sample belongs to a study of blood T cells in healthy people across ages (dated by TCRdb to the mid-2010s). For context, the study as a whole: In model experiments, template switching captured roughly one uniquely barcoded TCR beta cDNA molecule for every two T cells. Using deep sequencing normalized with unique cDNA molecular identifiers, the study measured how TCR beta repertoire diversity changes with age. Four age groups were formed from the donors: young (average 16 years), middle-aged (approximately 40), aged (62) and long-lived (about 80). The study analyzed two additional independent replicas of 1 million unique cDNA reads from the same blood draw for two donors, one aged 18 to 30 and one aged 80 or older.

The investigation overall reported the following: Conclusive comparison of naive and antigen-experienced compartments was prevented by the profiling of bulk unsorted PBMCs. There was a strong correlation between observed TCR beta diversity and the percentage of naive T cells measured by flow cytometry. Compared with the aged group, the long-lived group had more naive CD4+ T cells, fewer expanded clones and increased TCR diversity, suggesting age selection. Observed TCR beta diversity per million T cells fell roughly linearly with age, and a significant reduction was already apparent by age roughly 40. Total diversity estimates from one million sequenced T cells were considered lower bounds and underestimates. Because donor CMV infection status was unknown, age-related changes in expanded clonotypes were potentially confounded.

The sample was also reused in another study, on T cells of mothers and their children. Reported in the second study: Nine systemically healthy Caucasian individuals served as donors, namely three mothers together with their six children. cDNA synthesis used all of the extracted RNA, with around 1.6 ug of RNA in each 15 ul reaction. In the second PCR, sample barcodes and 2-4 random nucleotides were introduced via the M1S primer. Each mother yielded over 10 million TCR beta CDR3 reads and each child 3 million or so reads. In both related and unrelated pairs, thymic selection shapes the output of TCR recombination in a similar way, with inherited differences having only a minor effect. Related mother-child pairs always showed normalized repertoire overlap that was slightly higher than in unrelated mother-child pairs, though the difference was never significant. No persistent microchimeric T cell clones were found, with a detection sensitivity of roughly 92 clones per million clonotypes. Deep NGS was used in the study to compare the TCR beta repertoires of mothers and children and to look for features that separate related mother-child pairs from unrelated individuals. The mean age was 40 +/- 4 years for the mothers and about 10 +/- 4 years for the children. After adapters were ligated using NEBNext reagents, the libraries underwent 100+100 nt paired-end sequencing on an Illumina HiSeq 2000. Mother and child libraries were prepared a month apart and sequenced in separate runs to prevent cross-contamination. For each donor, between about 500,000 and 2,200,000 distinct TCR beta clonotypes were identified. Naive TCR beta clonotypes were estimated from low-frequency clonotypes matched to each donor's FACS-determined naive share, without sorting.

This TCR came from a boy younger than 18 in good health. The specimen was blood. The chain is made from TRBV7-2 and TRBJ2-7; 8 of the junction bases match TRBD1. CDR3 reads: CASSLADRGAYEQYF. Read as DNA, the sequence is TGTGCCAGCAGCTTAGCCGACAGGGGCGCCTACGAGCAGTACTTC.